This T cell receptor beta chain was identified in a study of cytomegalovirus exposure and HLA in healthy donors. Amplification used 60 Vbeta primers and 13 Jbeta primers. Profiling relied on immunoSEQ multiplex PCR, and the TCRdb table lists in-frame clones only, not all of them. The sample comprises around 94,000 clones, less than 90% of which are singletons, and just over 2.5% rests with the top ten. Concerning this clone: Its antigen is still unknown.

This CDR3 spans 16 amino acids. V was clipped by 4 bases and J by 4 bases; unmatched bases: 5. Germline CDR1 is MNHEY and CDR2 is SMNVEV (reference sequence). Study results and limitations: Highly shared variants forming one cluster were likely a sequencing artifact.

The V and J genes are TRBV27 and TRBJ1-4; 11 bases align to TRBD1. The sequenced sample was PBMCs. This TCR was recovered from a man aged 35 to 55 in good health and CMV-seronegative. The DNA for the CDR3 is TGTGCCAGCAGTTGGTCGGGGACAGGGGGTAATGAAAAACTGTTTTTT. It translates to CASSWSGTGGNEKLFF.